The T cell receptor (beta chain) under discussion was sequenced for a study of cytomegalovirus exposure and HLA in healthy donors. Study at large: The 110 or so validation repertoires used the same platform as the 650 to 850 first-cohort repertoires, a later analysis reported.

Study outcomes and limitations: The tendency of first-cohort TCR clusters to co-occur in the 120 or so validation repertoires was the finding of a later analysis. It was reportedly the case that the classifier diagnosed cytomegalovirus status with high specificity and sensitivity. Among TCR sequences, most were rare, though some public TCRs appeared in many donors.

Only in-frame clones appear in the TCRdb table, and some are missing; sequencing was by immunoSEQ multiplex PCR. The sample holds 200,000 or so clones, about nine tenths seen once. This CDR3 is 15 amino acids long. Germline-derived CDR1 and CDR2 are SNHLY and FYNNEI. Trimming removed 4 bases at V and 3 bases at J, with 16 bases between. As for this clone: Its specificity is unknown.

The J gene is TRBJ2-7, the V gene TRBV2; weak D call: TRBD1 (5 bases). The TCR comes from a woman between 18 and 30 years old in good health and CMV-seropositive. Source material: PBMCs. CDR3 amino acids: CASSGQGRRLYEQYF. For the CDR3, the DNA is TGTGCCAGCAGTGGGCAGGGTCGCCGCCTCTACGAGCAGTACTTC.